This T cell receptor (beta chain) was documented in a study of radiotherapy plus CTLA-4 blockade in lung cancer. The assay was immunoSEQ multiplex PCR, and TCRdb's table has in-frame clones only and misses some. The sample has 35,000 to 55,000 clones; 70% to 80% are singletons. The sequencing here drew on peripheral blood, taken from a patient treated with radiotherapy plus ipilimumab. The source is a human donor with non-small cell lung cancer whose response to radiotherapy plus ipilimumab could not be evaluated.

CDR3 residues: CASSSLEGHPSQETQYF. CDR3 nucleotides: TGTGCCAGCAGCTCATTAGAGGGCCACCCCTCACAAGAGACCCAGTACTTC. This rearrangement joins TRBV7-8 to TRBJ2-5; D may be TRBD2 (5 bases). Trimming removed 4 bases at V and 2 bases at J, with 20 bases between. Germline V gene sequence: CDR1 SGHVS, CDR2 FQNEAQ. The length of the CDR3 is 17 residues.